Included here is one T cell receptor (beta chain) sequence, with context. As originally analysed: Reference gene primers were amplified, and this amplification served to estimate nucleated cell counts. The repertoire was sequenced with immunoSEQ multiplex PCR; TCRdb's copy has only in-frame clones and lacks some. V and J calls and clone size follow that table, whereas D and trimming were derived from the DNA. The sample lists under 300,000 clones; approximately 88% were seen once. The CDR3 sequence is 14 residues long. Between the trimmed V and J ends, which lost 0 bases and 11 bases, there was a span of 14 bases. The source of the sample is a study of blood T cell repertoires in COVID-19. Study-level background: Collection of acute and convalescent COVID-19 samples took place in the United States, Italy and Spain. T cells, B-cell-depleted T cells, or PBMCs provided the cDNA or gDNA that served as material.

This sequence was found in a woman in her twenties or thirties with acute or convalescent COVID-19. Sequencing was done on a sample of peripheral blood. The chain is built from TRBV5-3 and TRBJ1-4; maybe TRBD1 (5 bases). TRBV5-3 is assigned to the ORF class and has an uncertain function. Here the CDR3 reads CARSLDGGPGKLFF. The CDR3 coding sequence is TGTGCCAGAAGCTTGGACGGGGGTCCGGGTAAACTGTTTTTT.